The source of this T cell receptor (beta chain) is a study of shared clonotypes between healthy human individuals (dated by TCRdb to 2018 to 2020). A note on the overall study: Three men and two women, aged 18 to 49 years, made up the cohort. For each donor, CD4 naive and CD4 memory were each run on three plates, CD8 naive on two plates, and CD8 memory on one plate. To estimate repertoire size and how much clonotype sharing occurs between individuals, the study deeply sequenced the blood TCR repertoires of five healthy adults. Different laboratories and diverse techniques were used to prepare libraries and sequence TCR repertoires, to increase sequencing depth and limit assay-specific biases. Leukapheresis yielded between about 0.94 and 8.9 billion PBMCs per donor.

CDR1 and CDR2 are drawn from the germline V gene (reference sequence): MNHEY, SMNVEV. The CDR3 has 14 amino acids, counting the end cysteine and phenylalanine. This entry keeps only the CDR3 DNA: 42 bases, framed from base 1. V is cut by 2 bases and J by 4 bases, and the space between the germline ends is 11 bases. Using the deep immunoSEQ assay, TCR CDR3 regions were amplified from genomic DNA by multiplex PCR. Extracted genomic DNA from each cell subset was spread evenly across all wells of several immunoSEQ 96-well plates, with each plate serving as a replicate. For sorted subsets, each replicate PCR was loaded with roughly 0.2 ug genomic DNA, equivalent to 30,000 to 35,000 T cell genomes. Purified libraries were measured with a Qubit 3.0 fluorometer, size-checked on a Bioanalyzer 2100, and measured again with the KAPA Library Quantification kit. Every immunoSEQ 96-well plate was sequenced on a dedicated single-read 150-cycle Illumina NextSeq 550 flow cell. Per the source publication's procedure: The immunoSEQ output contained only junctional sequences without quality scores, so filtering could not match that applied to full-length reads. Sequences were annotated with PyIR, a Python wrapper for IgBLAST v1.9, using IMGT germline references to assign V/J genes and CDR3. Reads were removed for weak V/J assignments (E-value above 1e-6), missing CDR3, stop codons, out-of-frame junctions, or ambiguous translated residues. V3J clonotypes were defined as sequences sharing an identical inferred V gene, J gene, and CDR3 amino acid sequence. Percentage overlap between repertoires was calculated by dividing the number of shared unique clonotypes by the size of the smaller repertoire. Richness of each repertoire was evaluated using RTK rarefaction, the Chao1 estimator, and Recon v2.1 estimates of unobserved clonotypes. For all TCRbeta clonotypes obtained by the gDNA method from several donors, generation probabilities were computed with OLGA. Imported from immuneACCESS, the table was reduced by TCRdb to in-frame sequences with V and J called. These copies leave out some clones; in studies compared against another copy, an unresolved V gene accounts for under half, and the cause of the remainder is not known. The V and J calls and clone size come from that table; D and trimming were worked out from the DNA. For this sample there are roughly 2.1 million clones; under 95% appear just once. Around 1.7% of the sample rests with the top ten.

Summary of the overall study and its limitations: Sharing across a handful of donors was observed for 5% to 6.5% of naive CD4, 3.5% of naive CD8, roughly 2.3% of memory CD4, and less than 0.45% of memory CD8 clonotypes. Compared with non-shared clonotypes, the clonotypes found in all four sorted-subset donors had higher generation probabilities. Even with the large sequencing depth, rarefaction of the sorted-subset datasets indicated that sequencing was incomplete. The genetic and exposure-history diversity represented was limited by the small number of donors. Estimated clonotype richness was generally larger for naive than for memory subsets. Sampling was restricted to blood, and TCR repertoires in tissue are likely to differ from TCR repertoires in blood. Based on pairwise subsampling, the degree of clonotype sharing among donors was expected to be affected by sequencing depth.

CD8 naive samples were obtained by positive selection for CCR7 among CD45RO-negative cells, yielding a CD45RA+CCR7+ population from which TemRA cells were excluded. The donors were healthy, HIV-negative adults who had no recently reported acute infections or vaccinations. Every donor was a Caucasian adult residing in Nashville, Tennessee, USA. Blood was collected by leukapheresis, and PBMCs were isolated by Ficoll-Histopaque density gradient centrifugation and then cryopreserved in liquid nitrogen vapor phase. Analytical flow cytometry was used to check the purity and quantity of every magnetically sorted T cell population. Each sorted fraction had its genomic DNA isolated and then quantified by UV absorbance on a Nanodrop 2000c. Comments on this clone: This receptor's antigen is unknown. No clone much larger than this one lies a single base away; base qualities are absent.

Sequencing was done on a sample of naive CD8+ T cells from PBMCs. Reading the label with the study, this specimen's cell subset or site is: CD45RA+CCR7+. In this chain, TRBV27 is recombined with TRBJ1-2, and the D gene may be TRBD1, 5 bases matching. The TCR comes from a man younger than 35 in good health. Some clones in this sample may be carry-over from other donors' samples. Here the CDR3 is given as CASSLIGAGYGYTF. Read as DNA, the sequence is TGTGCCAGCAGTTTAATAGGGGCCGGCTATGGCTACACCTTC.